These T cell receptor beta chains were read from a single sample in a study of Graves' ophthalmopathy and Graves' hyperthyroidism. TCRdb reanalysed the multiplex PCR reads using MiXCR and keeps one entry per CDR3 protein. The sample yields around 1.1 million distinct CDR3 sequences, roughly two fifths seen once. Sequencing was carried out using peripheral blood or thyroid tissue (not recorded which). These TCRs come from an adult man with Graves' hyperthyroidism. Each CDR3 is given with its conserved first and last residue. Each record gives: V gene, J gene, CDR3 protein.

>TRBV10-3|TRBJ2-7
CASTGTSGSDVYEQYF
>TRBV15|TRBJ2-5
CAIAVDQETQYF
>TRBV6-5|TRBJ2-2
CASSPNREKLFF
>TRBV4-3|TRBJ1-5
CASSQDVGTGGSNQPQHF
>TRBV28|TRBJ2-7
CASSRTEHYEQYF
>TRBV7-9|TRBJ1-2
CASSRRNYGYTF
>TRBV7-9|TRBJ1-6
CASSPGRVPLHF
>TRBV14|TRBJ1-3
CASSPIGEMRRMYF
>TRBV9|TRBJ1-2
CASSGGRQSYTF
>TRBV6-6|TRBJ1-6
CASREGSYNSPLHF
>TRBV7-8|TRBJ2-7
CASSLVGVVGYEQYF
>TRBV6-5|TRBJ1-1
CASSYSKTGLPEAFF
>TRBV20-1|TRBJ2-7
CSARGQNDYEQYF
>TRBV7-2|TRBJ1-2
CASSGPGVLYRGYTF
>TRBV7-9|TRBJ1-1
CASSQDRVGKTEAFF
>TRBV3-1|TRBJ1-2
CASSQSHGGYTF
>TRBV9|TRBJ2-7
CASGPPGRENYEQYF
>TRBV29-1|TRBJ1-2
CSVEAMGGRGVGYTF
>TRBV20-1|TRBJ1-5
CSASQLAGVQETQHF
>TRBV10-2|TRBJ1-3
CASRMGGQGNTIYF
>TRBV20-1|TRBJ2-7
CSASGQFRFHEQYF
>TRBV7-2|TRBJ1-1
CASSPGPRGNTEAFF
>TRBV11-3|TRBJ1-5
CASSLDVGASNQPQHF
>TRBV2|TRBJ1-5
CASSLDHRSGQPQHF
>TRBV15|TRBJ2-2
CATSSRQENTGELFF
>TRBV12-3/TRBV12-4|TRBJ1-5
CASRPRDTNQPQHF
>TRBV9|TRBJ1-6
CASSQIWGGALHF
>TRBV7-9|TRBJ1-5
CASSPSGIGLSNQPQHF
>TRBV25-1|TRBJ2-7
CASSEPSGNYEQYF
>TRBV10-3|TRBJ1-1
CASRQDSPGEAFF
>TRBV6-1|TRBJ2-5
CASRPRRGRETQYF
>TRBV7-9|TRBJ2-5
CASREQGTNAETQYF
>TRBV7-2|TRBJ1-4
CASSRQGAMEKLFF
>TRBV7-2|TRBJ2-7
CASSSSGTETYEQYF
>TRBV6-5|TRBJ1-5
CASSPAGHQPQHF
>TRBV10-3|TRBJ2-5
CAISESGRATQYF
>TRBV2|TRBJ2-5
CASGRDNEETQYF
>TRBV12-3/TRBV12-4|TRBJ2-5
CASSHPPLLAGGPVVETQYF
>TRBV10-3|TRBJ1-5
CAISPTLPDPLRQPQHF
>TRBV2|TRBJ1-3
CASSLLGGGTNFDSGNTIYF
>TRBV7-9|TRBJ1-5
CASSASGGVSNQPQHF
>TRBV7-3|TRBJ2-7
CASSLKEGYEQYF